Listed below are T cell receptor beta chains from one sample, sequenced in a study of blood T cell repertoires in COVID-19. Measured with immunoSEQ multiplex PCR; TCRdb has only the in-frame clones, and not every one. There are about 170,000 clones in the sample; about 85% occur only once, and approximately 1.2% lies in the top ten. Sequenced material: peripheral blood. The receptor source for this set is a man in his 60s who had recovered from COVID-19. Both conserved end residues are part of each CDR3. The order of the fields is clone size, J gene, D gene, V gene, CDR3 protein, CDR3 DNA. The D gene is left open where the match is weak. Size values are once, few and many counts, or a class for expanded clones, and some rows have none.

. | TRBJ2-5 | . | TRBV11-3 | CASSLNSGETQYF | TGTGCCAGCAGCTTAAACTCCGGGGAGACCCAGTACTTC
. | TRBJ1-2 | . | TRBV9 | CASTVAQANYGYTF | TGTGCCAGCACCGTAGCGCAGGCTAACTATGGCTACACCTTC
. | TRBJ1-2 | . | TRBV6-5 | CASGTPGANYGYTF | TGTGCCAGCGGTACCCCAGGGGCTAACTATGGCTACACCTTC
. | TRBJ2-5 | . | TRBV30 | CAWTRRGGGQETQYF | TGTGCCTGGACCCGAAGGGGTGGCGGCCAAGAGACCCAGTACTTC
. | TRBJ2-5 | . | TRBV2 | CASIETALQETQYF | TGTGCCAGCATCGAGACAGCCCTCCAAGAGACCCAGTACTTC
. | TRBJ1-2 | . | TRBV29-1 | CSVDVVGGGYTF | TGCAGCGTTGATGTAGTGGGGGGAGGCTACACCTTC
few | TRBJ2-5 | TRBD1 | TRBV5-1 | CASSSGATGGGGETQYF | TGCGCCAGCAGCTCGGGCGCAACAGGGGGCGGTGGAGAGACCCAGTACTTC
. | TRBJ2-5 | TRBD2 | TRBV12-3/TRBV12-4 | CASTSGGQETQYF | TGTGCCAGCACCTCGGGGGGCCAAGAGACCCAGTACTTC
. | TRBJ1-2 | TRBD1 | TRBV6-5 | CASSRPGQGDGYTF | TGTGCCAGCAGCCGACCGGGACAGGGTGATGGCTACACCTTC
. | TRBJ1-2 | TRBD1 | TRBV18 | CASSFRTGPYYGYTF | TGTGCCAGCTCTTTCCGGACAGGGCCCTACTATGGCTACACCTTC
. | TRBJ1-1 | . | TRBV5-4 | CASSPTDSMNTEAFF | TGTGCCAGCAGCCCGACCGACAGTATGAACACTGAAGCTTTCTTT
. | TRBJ1-1 | . | TRBV6-6 | CASSSGGENTEAFF | TGTGCCAGCAGTTCCGGGGGAGAGAACACTGAAGCTTTCTTT
. | TRBJ2-3 | . | TRBV27 | CASTKRTSTDTQYF | TGTGCCAGCACTAAACGGACTAGCACAGATACGCAGTATTTT
. | TRBJ1-2 | . | TRBV6-5 | CASSYYRANYGYTF | TGTGCCAGCAGTTACTACAGGGCGAACTATGGCTACACCTTC
. | TRBJ1-1 | TRBD1 | TRBV19 | CASSLSGGVTEAFF | TGTGCCAGTAGTCTTTCAGGGGGCGTCACTGAAGCTTTCTTT
. | TRBJ2-7 | . | TRBV27 | CASRDGTSFSEQYF | TGTGCCAGCCGTGACGGGACAAGTTTTTCCGAGCAGTACTTC
once | TRBJ1-6 | . | TRBV19 | CASAPRGREESPLHF | TGTGCCAGTGCCCCCAGGGGCAGGGAAGAGTCACCCCTCCACTTT
few | TRBJ2-5 | . | TRBV30 | CAWSVSEETQYF | TGTGCCTGGAGTGTAAGTGAGGAGACCCAGTACTTC
once | TRBJ1-5 | TRBD1 | TRBV18 | CASSQGQGGQPQHF | TGTGCCAGCTCTCAAGGACAGGGAGGTCAGCCCCAGCATTTT
. | TRBJ1-2 | . | TRBV6-5 | CASTLGRGYTF | TGTGCCAGCACCTTGGGGAGGGGCTACACCTTC
. | TRBJ2-1 | TRBD1 | TRBV12-5 | CASGGTGAYNEQFF | TGTGCTAGTGGGGGGACAGGCGCCTACAATGAGCAGTTCTTC
. | TRBJ2-1 | TRBD2 | TRBV6-5 | CASRAGGAILNEQFF | TGTGCCAGCAGAGCCGGGGGGGCGATTTTGAATGAGCAGTTCTTC
. | TRBJ1-1 | . | TRBV19 | CASSIYGAGMNTEAFF | TGTGCCAGTAGTATATATGGGGCGGGAATGAACACTGAAGCTTTCTTT
. | TRBJ1-2 | . | TRBV3-1/TRBV3-2 | CASSQGGGVEGYTF | TGTGCCAGCAGCCAAGGTGGGGGGGTTGAGGGCTACACCTTC
. | TRBJ1-2 | TRBD1 | TRBV14 | CASSHTRDRVMDGYTF | TGTGCCAGCAGCCATACCCGGGACAGGGTAATGGATGGCTACACCTTC
. | TRBJ2-5 | TRBD2 | TRBV7-9 | CASQAGLAEKTQYF | TGTGCCAGCCAGGCGGGACTAGCGGAGAAGACCCAGTACTTC
. | TRBJ2-4 | . | TRBV29-1 | CSVARLVGENIQYF | TGCAGCGTTGCTCGACTCGTCGGTGAAAACATTCAGTACTTC
once | TRBJ1-2 | TRBD1 | TRBV27 | CASSLSSIGTGVSGYTF | TGTGCCAGCAGTTTATCATCGATAGGGACAGGGGTCAGTGGCTACACCTTC
. | TRBJ1-4 | . | TRBV5-6 | CASSYNPGHVNEKLFF | TGTGCCAGCAGCTACAACCCGGGACATGTTAATGAAAAACTGTTTTTT
. | TRBJ1-2 | TRBD1 | TRBV14 | CASSHQGTGNYGYTF | TGTGCCAGCAGCCACCAAGGGACAGGGAACTATGGCTACACCTTC
. | TRBJ2-4 | . | TRBV6-2/TRBV6-3 | CASSVPLAKNIQYF | TGTGCCAGCAGCGTTCCCCTAGCCAAAAACATTCAGTACTTC
. | TRBJ1-2 | . | TRBV6-5 | CASSYSMQGHGYTF | TGTGCCAGCAGTTACTCGATGCAGGGGCATGGCTACACCTTC
. | TRBJ1-1 | TRBD1 | TRBV19 | CASSMPRRGLNTEAFF | TGTGCCAGTAGTATGCCCCGCAGGGGGCTGAACACTGAAGCTTTCTTT
few | TRBJ2-1 | . | TRBV7-8 | CASSLAYQYNEQFF | TGTGCCAGCAGCTTAGCATACCAGTACAATGAGCAGTTCTTC
once | TRBJ2-5 | TRBD1 | TRBV10-3 | CAISEGTGGAETQYF | TGTGCCATCAGTGAGGGGACAGGGGGCGCGGAGACCCAGTACTTC
. | TRBJ2-1 | TRBD2 | TRBV6-5 | CASRPPRGGYNEQFF | TGTGCCAGCAGACCTCCTCGGGGGGGGTACAATGAGCAGTTCTTC
. | TRBJ1-4 | TRBD1 | TRBV11-3 | CASSLGDGDGQGQKLFF | TGTGCCAGCAGCTTAGGCGACGGCGATGGACAGGGCCAAAAACTGTTTTTT
few | TRBJ2-4 | . | TRBV2 | CASSVRDKNIQYF | TGTGCCAGCAGTGTCAGGGACAAAAACATTCAGTACTTC
. | TRBJ1-2 | . | TRBV4-2 | CASSQEGAVNGYTF | TGTGCCAGCAGCCAAGAAGGGGCAGTGAATGGCTACACCTTC
. | TRBJ1-2 | . | TRBV30 | CAWTHPGFNYGYTF | TGTGCCTGGACTCACCCGGGGTTTAACTATGGCTACACCTTC
. | TRBJ2-1 | . | TRBV3-1/TRBV3-2 | CASSSASNIRNEQFF | TGTGCCAGCAGCAGCGCCTCCAACATAAGGAATGAGCAGTTCTTC
. | TRBJ2-1 | TRBD2 | TRBV24-1 | CATSDPGTSGHEQFF | TGTGCCACCAGTGACCCCGGGACTAGTGGCCATGAGCAGTTCTTC
few | TRBJ1-2 | . | TRBV5-1 | CASSLGSQIGGYTF | TGCGCCAGCAGCTTGGGGTCACAGATTGGTGGCTACACCTTC
. | TRBJ1-5 | . | TRBV7-9 | CASSGTDNQPQHF | TGTGCCAGCAGCGGAACAGATAATCAGCCCCAGCATTTT
. | TRBJ1-6 | . | TRBV27 | CASSPIPTGVVSPLHF | TGTGCCAGCAGTCCAATCCCCACCGGGGTTGTTTCACCCCTCCACTTT
. | TRBJ2-3 | TRBD1 | TRBV30 | CAWSVGQGTDTQYF | TGTGCCTGGAGTGTGGGACAGGGCACAGATACGCAGTATTTT
. | TRBJ2-7 | TRBD1 | TRBV27 | CASSLGTGDGPQYF | TGTGCCAGCAGTTTGGGGACAGGGGATGGGCCACAGTACTTC
. | TRBJ1-5 | . | TRBV6-5 | CASRPPGEHQPQHF | TGTGCCAGCAGGCCCCCGGGGGAGCATCAGCCCCAGCATTTT
. | TRBJ1-1 | . | TRBV4-3 | CASSQDTGGDFGTEAFF | TGCGCCAGCAGCCAAGATACGGGGGGGGACTTTGGGACTGAAGCTTTCTTT
few | TRBJ2-7 | . | TRBV3-1/TRBV3-2 | CASSRLTGSYEQYF | TGTGCCAGCAGCCGCCTGACAGGCAGCTACGAGCAGTACTTC
. | TRBJ2-5 | TRBD2 | TRBV27 | CASSSGLAGVQETQYF | TGTGCCAGCAGTTCGGGACTAGCGGGGGTTCAAGAGACCCAGTACTTC
. | TRBJ2-2 | . | TRBV29-1 | CSVRPGIGGNTGELFF | TGCAGCGTCCGACCCGGAATAGGAGGGAACACCGGGGAGCTGTTTTTT
. | TRBJ1-1 | . | TRBV7-2 | CASSLGGFRAFF | TGTGCCAGCAGCCTGGGGGGGTTTCGAGCTTTCTTT
once | TRBJ1-4 | . | TRBV24-1 | CATSDSRGGNEKLFF | TGTGCCACCAGTGATTCGCGGGGGGGTAATGAAAAACTGTTTTTT
. | TRBJ1-3 | TRBD1 | TRBV7-9 | CASSSRTGSGNTIYF | TGTGCCAGCAGCTCGAGGACAGGCTCTGGAAACACCATATATTTT